This T cell receptor beta chain was recorded in a study of immune cell composition in non-small cell lung cancer. Overall study: Histologic subtype was mainly adenocarcinoma or squamous cell carcinoma.

This CDR3 is 16 amino acids long. Germline-derived CDR1 and CDR2 are GTSNPN and SVGIG (reference sequence). The V end was cut by 4 bases, the J end by 0 bases, with 15 bases between. A note on this clone: Its cognate antigen is unknown.

General study results and limits: Approximately 73% of squamous and 25% to 35% of adenocarcinoma cases had tumour-associated clones >0.5%. Dominant in vivo tumour-associated clones were not shown to share tumour-reactive sequences.

Produced via immunoSEQ multiplex PCR; TCRdb's table is partial and in-frame only. Of over 5,500 clones listed, roughly 78% were seen once; the top ten hold about 7.9%. Sequenced: lung tumor tissue. This receptor was identified in a human donor with non-small cell lung cancer. The chain carries TRBV30 and TRBJ2-2, with D maybe TRBD2 (6 bases). CDR3: CAWKRGRIANTGELFF. CDR3 coding DNA: TGTGCCTGGAAACGGGGGAGAATAGCGAACACCGGGGAGCTGTTTTTT.